Below are 29 T cell receptor beta chains sequenced from a single sample in a study of T cell changes during pregnancy in multiple sclerosis. The table came from immunoSEQ multiplex PCR; TCRdb's copy has only in-frame clones and leaves some out. The repertoire holds roughly 39,000 clones, with approximately 91% as singletons. Sequenced input: PBMCs (not recorded whether the cells were cultured). The receptors originated from a female donor with multiple sclerosis, enrolled in a pregnancy study.

This sequence joins TRBV5-8 and TRBJ2-7; D is unresolved. The V gene's germline CDR1 is SGHTS and CDR2 YDEGEE. The CDR3 is made up of 13 amino acids. The V end lost 0 bases, the J end lost 4 bases, and 8 bases lay between the germline ends. CDR3 sequence (DNA): TGTGCCAGCAGCTTGGGACACCTGTACGAGCAGTACTTC. It encodes CASSLGHLYEQYF.

The CDR3: CASSLGLQGEGYTF. As DNA, the CDR3 is TGTGCCAGCAGCTTAGGTCTCCAGGGTGAAGGCTACACCTTC. The chain uses TRBV11-2 and TRBJ1-2, with D possibly being TRBD1 (5 bases). This CDR3 spans 14 amino acids. Germline loops: CDR1 SGHAT, CDR2 FQNNGV. The germline V and J ends were trimmed by 1 base and 8 bases, with 14 bases remaining between them.

The rearrangement links TRBV6-5 to TRBJ1-1; a possible D gene is TRBD1 (5 bases). This CDR3 contains 14 residues. V was pared by 7 bases and J by 0 bases, with 12 bases between. Per the germline V gene, CDR1 is MNHEY and CDR2 is SVGAGI. The CDR3 sequence: CASNPGRMNTEAFF. In DNA form, the CDR3 reads TGTGCCAGCAACCCGGGACGGATGAACACTGAAGCTTTCTTT.

The chain couples TRBV5-1 to TRBJ2-5; 11 bases match TRBD1. CDR1 is SGHRS, CDR2 YFSETQ, per germline. V shed 2 bases and J 5 bases; nucleotides not matched to a gene: 5. This CDR3 has 15 amino acids. The CDR3 region is CASSLLGQGDETQYF. The CDR3 bases are TGCGCCAGCAGCTTATTGGGACAGGGGGATGAGACCCAGTACTTC.

The chain recombines TRBV5-1 with TRBJ1-1; 9 nucleotides match TRBD1. The trim removed 4 bases at V and 4 bases at J, leaving 8 bases unmatched. The V gene's germline CDR1 is SGHRS and CDR2 YFSETQ. The CDR3 sequence is 15 residues long. The CDR3 bases are TGCGCCAGCAGCCCCGCGACAGGGGGGGTCACTGAAGCTTTCTTT. Protein product: CASSPATGGVTEAFF.

The V gene is TRBV11-2, the J gene TRBJ2-5; 7 bases agree with TRBD1. The CDR3 runs 13 residues. V was clipped by 5 bases and J by 5 bases; unmatched bases: 5. Germline CDR1 reads SGHAT; CDR2 reads FQNNGV. The CDR3 region has the DNA TGTGCCAGCAGCAAGGACAGGTTCGAGACCCAGTACTTC. Translation: CASSKDRFETQYF.

The V and J genes are TRBV6-5 and TRBJ2-2; D is undetermined. The CDR3 covers 15 residues. In germline, CDR1 is MNHEY, CDR2 SVGAGI. V lost 6 bases and J lost 1, with 12 bases in between. Written as DNA, the CDR3 is TGTGCCAGCAGCCAAGGCCGATTGAACACCGGGGAGCTGTTTTTT. Protein sequence: CASSQGRLNTGELFF.

The gene calls are TRBV18 and TRBJ1-5; unclear D gene. V was shortened by 2 bases and J by 0 bases, with 5 bases between the two germline ends. The CDR3 totals 14 residues. Germline V lookup: CDR1 KGHSH, CDR2 LQKENI. This chain's CDR3 is CASSPDYSNQPQHF. In DNA, the CDR3 is TGTGCCAGCTCACCAGACTATAGCAATCAGCCCCAGCATTTT.

The chain's CDR3 is CASSLGEGGEKLFF. CDR3 bases: TGCGCCAGCAGCTTGGGGGAGGGCGGTGAAAAACTGTTTTTT. The rearrangement links TRBV5-1 to TRBJ1-4; D gene uncertain. V gave up 0 bases and J gave up 7 bases, with 10 bases separating them. The CDR3 extends over 14 amino acids. The V gene's germline CDR1 is SGHRS and CDR2 YFSETQ.

This chain uses TRBV9 with TRBJ2-1; 9 nucleotides align to TRBD2. The CDR3 has 15 amino acids. CDR1 and CDR2 (germline): SGDLS, YYNGEE. V was pared by 2 bases and J by 4 bases, with 4 bases of the junction left unmatched. CDR3 residues: CASSVGTSLYNEQFF. The CDR3 nucleotides are TGTGCCAGCAGCGTTGGGACTAGCTTATACAATGAGCAGTTCTTC.

This chain joins TRBV27 and TRBJ2-4, with TRBD1 as a possible D gene (5 bases). The CDR3 has 15 residues. Germline lookup yields CDR1 MNHEY and CDR2 SMNVEV (reference sequence). The V and J ends lost 5 bases and 3 bases respectively, with 14 bases between them. CDR3 region: CASSPTSQGKNIQYF. CDR3 bases: TGTGCCAGCAGTCCCACCTCCCAGGGCAAAAACATTCAGTACTTC.

The chain is built from TRBV28 and TRBJ2-2; D is unclear. CDR1 and CDR2 from the germline V gene are MDHEN and SYDVKM. The CDR3 covers 13 residues. V dropped 8 bases and J dropped 0 bases, with 7 bases sitting between them. The CDR3 DNA follows: TGTGCCAGCCGGACCCCGAACACCGGGGAGCTGTTTTTT. Its translation is CASRTPNTGELFF.

The sample holds one count of this clone. This chain links TRBV6-4 with TRBJ2-1, with 7 positions matching TRBD2. Germline CDR1 MRHNA, CDR2 SNTAGT. CDR3 size: 15 residues. The junction had 4 bases not matched to a gene; V was cut back by 2 bases and J by 3 bases. The CDR3 loop is CASSDGGGDYNEQFF. CDR3 DNA: TGTGCCAGCAGTGACGGGGGGGGAGACTACAATGAGCAGTTCTTC.

This rearrangement joins TRBV18 to TRBJ2-2; perhaps TRBD2 as D (5 bases). Germline V gene lookup returns CDR1 KGHSH and CDR2 LQKENI. With 6 bases removed from V and 1 base from J, the gap between germline ends came to 24 bases. The CDR3 runs 19 residues. The CDR3 loop reads CASSLREDPLMKNTGELFF. In DNA form, the CDR3 reads TGTGCCAGCTCTCTCCGGGAAGATCCGCTCATGAAGAACACCGGGGAGCTGTTTTTT.

V and J are TRBV5-1 and TRBJ2-1; D is unresolved. This CDR3 is built from 15 residues. Germline values: CDR1 SGHRS, CDR2 YFSETQ. Trimming cost V 0 bases and J 6 bases, with 13 bases left between them. The CDR3 here is CASSLDLESFNEQFF. The CDR3 region has the DNA TGCGCCAGCAGCTTGGACTTGGAAAGCTTCAATGAGCAGTTCTTC.

J is TRBJ2-7 and V is TRBV5-1, with 9 bases identical to TRBD2. The V segment lost 0 bases and the J segment 7 bases; nucleotides outside the gene matches: 8. Germline V gene sequence: CDR1 SGHRS, CDR2 YFSETQ. The CDR3 runs to 15 residues. CDR3 in amino acids: CASSLGLAVLEEQYF. The CDR3 coding sequence is TGCGCCAGCAGCTTGGGACTAGCGGTCTTGGAGGAGCAGTACTTC. Based on the CDR3 plus reference TRBV5-1 and TRBJ2-7, the full variable domain is KAGVTQTPRYLIKTRGQQVTLSCSPISGHRSVSWYQQTPGQGLQFLFEYFSETQRNKGNFPGRFSGRQFSNSRSEMNVSTLELGDSALYLCASSLGLAVLEEQYFGPGTRLTVT.

This chain uses TRBV18 with TRBJ2-3, with 8 bases identical to TRBD2. The CDR3 has 16 residues. V shed 4 bases, J shed 2 bases, and the junction held 8 bases outside the gene matches. CDR1 is KGHSH and CDR2 is LQKENI in the germline V gene. CDR3 in amino acids: CASSHTSGVTTDTQYF. CDR3 in DNA: TGTGCCAGCTCACATACTAGCGGAGTTACCACAGATACGCAGTATTTT.

V usage is TRBV30 and J usage is TRBJ2-1; D unresolved. V lost 3 bases and J 4 bases, leaving 10 bases between the germline ends. Germline lookup yields CDR1 GTSNPN and CDR2 SVGIG (reference sequence). The CDR3 covers 13 residues. The CDR3 protein is CAWSPHRYNEQFF. DNA for the CDR3: TGTGCCTGGAGCCCCCACAGATACAATGAGCAGTTCTTC.

The chain employs TRBV10-2 and TRBJ2-1; TRBD2 aligns across 7 bases. This CDR3 region has 13 residues. V gave up 2 bases and J gave up 12 bases; unmatched junction bases: 7. Germline V CDR1 and CDR2: WSHSY, SAAADI. The chain's CDR3 is CASSELWGEGQFF. In nucleotides, the CDR3 is TGCGCCAGCAGTGAGCTGTGGGGGGAGGGGCAGTTCTTC.

Here the CDR3 reads CASSPGTMETQYF. In nucleotides, the CDR3 is TGTGCCAGCTCACCTGGGACCATGGAGACCCAGTACTTC. This chain connects TRBV18 to TRBJ2-5, with D possibly called TRBD1 or TRBD2 (5 bases each). Germline CDR1 and CDR2: KGHSH and LQKENI. The CDR3 loop spans 13 amino acids. V shed 3 bases and J shed 5 bases, with 10 bases lying between them. Together with reference TRBV18 and TRBJ2-5, the CDR3 gives the full variable domain: NAGVMQNPRHLVRRRGQEARLRCSPMKGHSHVYWYRQLPEEGLKFMVYLQKENIIDESGMPKERFSAEFPKEGPSILRIQQVVRGDSAAYFCASSPGTMETQYFGPGTRLLVL.

CDR3 in DNA: TGTGCCAGAGCCGTCTTTGGGGCCAACGTCCTGACTTTC. Its protein is CARAVFGANVLTF. V and J are TRBV2 and TRBJ2-6, with D unresolved. The CDR3 runs to 13 residues. Germline lookup yields CDR1 SNHLY and CDR2 FYNNEI. Trimming pared 9 bases from V and 3 bases from J, leaving 9 bases between.

This sequence joins TRBV19 and TRBJ1-5, with D hard to call. V lost 3 bases, J lost 7 bases, and 16 bases lay in between. Germline V gene data show CDR1 as LNHDA and CDR2 as SQIVND (reference sequence). There are 15 residues in the CDR3. CDR3: CASSISNLGTQPQHF. The CDR3 bases are TGTGCCAGTAGTATTTCGAACCTGGGAACGCAGCCCCAGCATTTT.

The V call is TRBV11-2, the J call TRBJ2-5; a possible D gene is TRBD1 (6 bases). In germline, CDR1 is SGHAT, CDR2 FQNNGV. Trimming took 6 bases from V and 1 from J, leaving 24 bases between them. This CDR3 contains 18 residues. The CDR3 loop reads CASRPPSGTITLQETQYF. The CDR3 nucleotides are TGTGCCAGCAGACCCCCCTCCGGGACAATCACTCTCCAAGAGACCCAGTACTTC.

The rearrangement links TRBV12-5 to TRBJ2-7; 8 positions match TRBD2. The CDR3 runs to 18 residues. J was trimmed by 3 bases and V by 6 bases; bases with no gene match: 19. Germline CDR1 LGHNT, CDR2 FRNRAP. The CDR3 bases are TGTGCTAGTGGGCGTTCAGTGGGGGGACTAGTCCGAAGCTACGAGCAGTACTTC. It yields the protein CASGRSVGGLVRSYEQYF.

The genes are TRBV6-5 and TRBJ1-1; TRBD1 matches 10 bases. The CDR3 runs to 15 residues. Trimming removed 0 bases from V and 5 bases from J; junction bases left unmatched: 3. Germline CDR1 reads MNHEY; CDR2 reads SVGAGI. The CDR3 loop is CASSYSRTGGTEAFF. The CDR3 DNA follows: TGTGCCAGCAGTTACTCCAGGACAGGGGGAACTGAAGCTTTCTTT.

This clone was observed a handful of times. The gene calls are TRBV7-3 and TRBJ1-1; D might be TRBD1 (6 bases). This CDR3 contains 14 residues. Germline V gene data show CDR1 as SGHTA and CDR2 as FQGTGA. With 5 bases removed from V and 2 bases from J, the gap between germline ends came to 12 bases. The CDR3 reads CASSLGGENTEAFF. Written as DNA, the CDR3 is TGTGCCAGCAGCCTAGGGGGGGAAAACACTGAAGCTTTCTTT.

This clone was counted once. The rearrangement uses TRBV10-1 and TRBJ2-3; 8 nucleotides agree with TRBD2. V lost 0 bases and J lost 6; bases outside the gene matches: 5. The CDR3 runs 15 residues. The germline V gene has CDR1 WNHNN and CDR2 SYGVQD (reference sequence). CDR3 coding DNA: TGCGCCAGCAGTGAGTCAGGCGGGAGGTCTGATACGCAGTATTTT. Translated, it gives CASSESGGRSDTQYF.

CDR3 protein: CASSESSGRADNEQFF. CDR3 DNA sequence: TGCGCCAGCAGTGAGTCTAGCGGGAGGGCCGACAATGAGCAGTTCTTC. The chain has TRBV10-1 and TRBJ2-1, with 11 bases lining up with TRBD2. The CDR3 sequence is 16 residues long. Trimming took 0 bases from V and 5 from J; bases not matched to a gene: 3. The germline V gene has CDR1 WNHNN and CDR2 SYGVQD (reference sequence).

The chain couples TRBV6-6 to TRBJ1-4; 9 bases are a match to TRBD1. This CDR3 contains 14 residues. Germline values: CDR1 MNHNY, CDR2 SVGAGI (reference sequence). Losses at the gene ends were 7 bases for V and 5 bases for J; bases not matched to a gene: 5. This CDR3 reads CASISTGGNEKLFF. The CDR3 region has the DNA TGTGCCAGCATCTCGACAGGGGGGAATGAAAAACTGTTTTTT.